The entry below describes one T cell receptor (beta chain). A linear amplification protocol produced the TCR libraries from around 510 ng of total RNA. TCRdb used MiXCR to reprocess the reads, holding one entry per CDR3 protein. Of about 180,000 distinct CDR3 sequences in the sample, 65% to 75% were seen once. This sample is part of a study of healthy donors' naive CD4 and CD8 T cells. The receptor's source is a pool of human donors in good health; the sample pools cells from several healthy donors. Sequencing was performed on naive CD4+ and CD8+ T cells sorted from blood, pooled from several donors.

The CDR3 region is CSAASEAPLAKNIQYF. DNA for the CDR3: TGCAGCGCCGCCTCAGAGGCGCCGCTAGCCAAAAACATTCAGTACTTC. V usage is TRBV29-1 and J usage is TRBJ2-4; D remains unclear. This CDR3 is 16 amino acids long. Trimming took 7 bases from V and 0 from J, leaving 19 bases between them. CDR1 is SQVTM and CDR2 is ANQGSEA in the germline V gene.